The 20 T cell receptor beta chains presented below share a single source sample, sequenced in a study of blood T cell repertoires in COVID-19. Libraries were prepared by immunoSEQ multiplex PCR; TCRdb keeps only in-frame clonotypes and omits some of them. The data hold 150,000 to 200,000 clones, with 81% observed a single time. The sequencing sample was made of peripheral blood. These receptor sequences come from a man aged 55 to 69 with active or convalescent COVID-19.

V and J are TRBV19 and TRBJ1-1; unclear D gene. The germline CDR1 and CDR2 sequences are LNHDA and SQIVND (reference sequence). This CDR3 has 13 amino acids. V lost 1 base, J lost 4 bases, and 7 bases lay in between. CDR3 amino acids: CASSIASLTEAFF. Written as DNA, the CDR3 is TGTGCCAGTAGTATAGCCAGTCTCACTGAAGCTTTCTTT.

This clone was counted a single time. CDR3 nucleotides: TGTGCCATCAGGAGAGCGGGAGGGCCGGGGGAGCAGTACTTC. Protein sequence: CAIRRAGGPGEQYF. The chain combines TRBV10-3 with TRBJ2-7; 10 nucleotides align to TRBD2. CDR3 size: 14 residues. CDR1 and CDR2 from the germline V gene are ENHRY and SYGVKD. V was pared by 6 bases and J by 7 bases, with 9 bases of the junction left unmatched.

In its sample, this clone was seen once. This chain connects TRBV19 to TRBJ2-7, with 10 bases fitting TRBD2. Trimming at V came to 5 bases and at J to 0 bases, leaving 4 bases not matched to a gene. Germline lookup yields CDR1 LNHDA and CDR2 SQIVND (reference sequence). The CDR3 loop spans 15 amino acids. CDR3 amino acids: CASSGLAESSYEQYF. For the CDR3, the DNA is TGTGCCAGTAGTGGACTAGCGGAAAGCTCCTACGAGCAGTACTTC.

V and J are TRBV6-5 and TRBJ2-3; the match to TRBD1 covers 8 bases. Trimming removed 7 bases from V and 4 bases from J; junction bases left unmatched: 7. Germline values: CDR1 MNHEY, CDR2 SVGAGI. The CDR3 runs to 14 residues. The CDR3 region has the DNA TGTGCCAGCATTCCTCGGACAGGGCCAGATACGCAGTATTTT. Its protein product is CASIPRTGPDTQYF.

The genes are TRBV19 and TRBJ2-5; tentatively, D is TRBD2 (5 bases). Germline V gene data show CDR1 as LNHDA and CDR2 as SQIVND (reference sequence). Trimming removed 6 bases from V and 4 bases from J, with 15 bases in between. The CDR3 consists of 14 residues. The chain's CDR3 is CASRDPGRSETQYF. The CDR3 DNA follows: TGTGCCAGTAGGGATCCGGGAAGGTCAGAGACCCAGTACTTC.

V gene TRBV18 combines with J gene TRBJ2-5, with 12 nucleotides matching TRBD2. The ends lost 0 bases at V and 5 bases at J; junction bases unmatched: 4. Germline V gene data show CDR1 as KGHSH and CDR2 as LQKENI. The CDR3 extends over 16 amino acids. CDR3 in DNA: TGTGCCAGCTCACCACCCGGACTAGCGGGATGGGAGACCCAGTACTTC. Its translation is CASSPPGLAGWETQYF.

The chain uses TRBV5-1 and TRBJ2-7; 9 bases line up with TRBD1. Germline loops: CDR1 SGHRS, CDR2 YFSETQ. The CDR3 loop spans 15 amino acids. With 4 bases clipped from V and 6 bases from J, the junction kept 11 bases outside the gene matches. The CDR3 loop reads CASSIKDRGSGEQYF. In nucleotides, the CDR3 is TGCGCCAGCAGCATTAAGGACAGGGGCTCCGGCGAGCAGTACTTC.

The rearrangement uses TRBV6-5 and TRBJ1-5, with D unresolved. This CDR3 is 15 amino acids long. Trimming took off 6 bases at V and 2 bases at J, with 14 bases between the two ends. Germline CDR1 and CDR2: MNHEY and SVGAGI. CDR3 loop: CASSSGRRGNQPQHF. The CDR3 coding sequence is TGTGCCAGCAGCTCGGGAAGAAGAGGCAATCAGCCCCAGCATTTT.

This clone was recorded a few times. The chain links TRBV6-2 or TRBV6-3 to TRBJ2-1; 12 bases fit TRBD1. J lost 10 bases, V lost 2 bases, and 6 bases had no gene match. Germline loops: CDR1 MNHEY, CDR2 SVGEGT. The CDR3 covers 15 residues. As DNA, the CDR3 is TGTGCCAGCAGTTACGGGGACAGGGGGCGCGACGAGCAGTTCTTC. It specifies CASSYGDRGRDEQFF.

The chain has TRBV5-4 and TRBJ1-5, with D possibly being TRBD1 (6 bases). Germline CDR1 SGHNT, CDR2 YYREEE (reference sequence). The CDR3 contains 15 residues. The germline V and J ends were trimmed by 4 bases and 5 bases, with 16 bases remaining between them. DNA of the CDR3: TGTGCCAGCAGCCCAGACGGGGGGCTGGATCAGCCCCAGCATTTT. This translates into CASSPDGGLDQPQHF. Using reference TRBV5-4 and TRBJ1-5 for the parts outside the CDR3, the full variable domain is ETGVTQSPTHLIKTRGQQVTLRCSSQSGHNTVSWYQQALGQGPQFIFQYYREEENGRGNFPPRFSGLQFPNYSSELNVNALELDDSALYLCASSPDGGLDQPQHFGDGTRLSIL.

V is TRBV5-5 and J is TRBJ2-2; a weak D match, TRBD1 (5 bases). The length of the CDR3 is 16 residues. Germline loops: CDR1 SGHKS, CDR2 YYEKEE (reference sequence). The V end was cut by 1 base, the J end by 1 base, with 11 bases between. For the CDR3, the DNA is TGTGCCAGCAGCTTGTACGGACACCTGAACACCGGGGAGCTGTTTTTT. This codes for CASSLYGHLNTGELFF.

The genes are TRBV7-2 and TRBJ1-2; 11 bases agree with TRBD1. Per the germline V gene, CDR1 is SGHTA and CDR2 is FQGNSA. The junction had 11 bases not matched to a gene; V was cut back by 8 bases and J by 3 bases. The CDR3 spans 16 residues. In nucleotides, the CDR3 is TGTGCCAGCTCCGTTGTGGGGACAGGGGGGGACTATGGCTACACCTTC. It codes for CASSVVGTGGDYGYTF. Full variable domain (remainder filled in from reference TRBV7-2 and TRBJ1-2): GAGVSQSPSNKVTEKGKDVELRCDPISGHTALYWYRQSLGQGLEFLIYFQGNSAPDKSGLPSDRFSAERTGGSVSTLTIQRTQQEDSAVYLCASSVVGTGGDYGYTFGSGTRLTVV.

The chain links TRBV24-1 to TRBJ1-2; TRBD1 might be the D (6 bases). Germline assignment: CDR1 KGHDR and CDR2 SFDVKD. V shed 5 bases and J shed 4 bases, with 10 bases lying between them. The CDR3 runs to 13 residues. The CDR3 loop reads CATSGTRGYGYTF. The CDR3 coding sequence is TGTGCCACCAGTGGTACCAGGGGCTATGGCTACACCTTC.

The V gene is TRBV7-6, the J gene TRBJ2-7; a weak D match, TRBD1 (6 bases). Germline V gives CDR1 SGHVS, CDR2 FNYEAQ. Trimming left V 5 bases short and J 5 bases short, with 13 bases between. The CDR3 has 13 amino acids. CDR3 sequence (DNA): TGTGCCAGCAGCCCCGGGACAATCGACGAGCAGTACTTC. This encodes CASSPGTIDEQYF.

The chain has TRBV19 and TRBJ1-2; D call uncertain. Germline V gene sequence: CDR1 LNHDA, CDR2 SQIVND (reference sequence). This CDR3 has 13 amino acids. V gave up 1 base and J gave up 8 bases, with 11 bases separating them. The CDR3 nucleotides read TGTGCCAGTAGTATAGGCCCACTCGAGGGCTACACCTTC. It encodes CASSIGPLEGYTF.

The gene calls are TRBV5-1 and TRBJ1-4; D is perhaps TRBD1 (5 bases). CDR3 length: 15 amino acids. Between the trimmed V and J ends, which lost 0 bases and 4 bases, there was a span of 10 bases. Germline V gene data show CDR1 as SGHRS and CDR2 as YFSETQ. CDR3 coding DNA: TGCGCCAGCAGCTTGGGAACAGGAGTTAATGAAAAACTGTTTTTT. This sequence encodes CASSLGTGVNEKLFF.

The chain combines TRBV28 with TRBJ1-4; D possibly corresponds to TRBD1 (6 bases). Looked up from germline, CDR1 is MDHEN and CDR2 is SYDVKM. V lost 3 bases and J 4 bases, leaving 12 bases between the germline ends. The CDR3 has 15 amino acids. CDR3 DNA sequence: TGTGCCAGCAGTTTGTCATCAGGGGATAATGAAAAACTGTTTTTT. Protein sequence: CASSLSSGDNEKLFF.

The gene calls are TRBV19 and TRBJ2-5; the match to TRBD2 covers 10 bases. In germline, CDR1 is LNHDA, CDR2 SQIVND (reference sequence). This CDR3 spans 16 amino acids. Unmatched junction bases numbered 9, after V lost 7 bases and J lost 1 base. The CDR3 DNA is TGTGCCAGTACCCTAGGGGCTAGCGGGAGCCAAGAGACCCAGTACTTC. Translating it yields CASTLGASGSQETQYF.

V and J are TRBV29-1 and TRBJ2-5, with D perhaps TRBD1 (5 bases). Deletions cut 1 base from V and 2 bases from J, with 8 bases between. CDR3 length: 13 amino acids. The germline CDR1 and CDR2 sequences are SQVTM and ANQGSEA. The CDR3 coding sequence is TGCAGCGTTGAAGGACAGCCACAAGAGACCCAGTACTTC. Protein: CSVEGQPQETQYF.

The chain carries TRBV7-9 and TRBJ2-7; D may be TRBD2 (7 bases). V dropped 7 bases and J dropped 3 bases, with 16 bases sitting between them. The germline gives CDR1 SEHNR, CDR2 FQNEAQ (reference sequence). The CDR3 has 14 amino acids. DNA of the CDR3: TGTGCCAGCACCAAGGGGAGGGGGGTCTACGAGCAGTACTTC. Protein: CASTKGRGVYEQYF.